This TCR beta chain was retrieved from a study of blood T cell repertoires in COVID-19. As handled by the study authors: Amplification of reference gene primers was used by the study to estimate nucleated cell counts. Profiled with immunoSEQ multiplex PCR; TCRdb holds only in-frame clones, not every one. The V and J calls and clone size come from that table; D and trimming were worked out from the DNA. This repertoire shows about 150,000 clones, 79% found once; its top ten account for over 15%. J lost 0 bases, V lost 7 bases, and 5 bases had no gene match. The CDR3 totals 14 residues. Looked up from germline, CDR1 is ENHRY and CDR2 is SYGVKD.

The chain links TRBV10-3 to TRBJ2-7; the match to TRBD2 covers 8 bases. This receptor was obtained from a woman in her 70s in a cohort exposed to, infected with or recovered from COVID-19 (not recorded which). The sample taken for sequencing was PBMCs or T cells enriched from blood (not recorded which). The CDR3 here is CAIKTSGTSYEQYF. The CDR3, as DNA: TGTGCCATCAAAACTAGCGGCACCTCCTACGAGCAGTACTTC.